This T cell receptor beta chain was retrieved from a study of T cells after yellow fever vaccination (dated by TCRdb to about 2019). Turning to the overall study: Libraries from fractions with low cell numbers were prepared with the SMART-Seq v4 Ultra Low Input RNA kit. Two healthy male donors made up the cohort, one aged 18 to 29 years and the other aged 30 to 39 years. To track T-cell clones before and after primary and booster YFV17D yellow fever vaccination, bulk TCR alpha and beta repertoires were sequenced longitudinally. Blood was collected at multiple timepoints before and after primary and secondary immunization, and bulk PBMC replicates and cell subsets were isolated.

Counted from cysteine to phenylalanine, this CDR3 has 14 amino acids. The entry retains the CDR3 DNA only, 42 bases that are in frame from base 1. Taken from the germline V gene, the CDR1 and CDR2 loops are SGHTA and FQGNSA. The germline V and J ends show losses of 5 bases and 4 bases respectively, and no gene match explains 4 bases of the junction. The investigation overall reported the following: The secondary T-cell response was found to be weaker but faster than the primary response, with a peak reached on day 5 rather than on day 15. FACS-sorted repertoires could contain abundant contaminating clonotypes from the bulk population, so computational filtering was required. Because only a couple of donors were included in the study, the extent to which the findings can be generalized is limited. A small share of clonotypes was detected in both CD4 and CD8 compartments, with the overlap likely arising from convergent recombination. After the booster, most clones that had expanded after primary vaccination were detected again (around 97% of CD4 and over 75% of CD8), suggesting broad maintenance of memory.

Sequencing was carried out with an Illumina NovaSeq 6000. Synthesis of TCR cDNA relied on 5'RACE template switching, a step that introduced a universal primer site along with unique molecular identifiers. Priming of cDNA synthesis was performed from both the TCR alpha and TCR beta constant segments. Two PCR steps were used to amplify libraries, with sample barcodes and sequencing adapters being added in the second step. Sequencing of libraries was done on Illumina HiSeq 2500 (2x100 bp) or NovaSeq (2x150 bp). The authors' analysis ran thus. MIGEC was used to demultiplex reads and collapse the reads into UMI consensus sequences, and MiXCR was used for V(D)J alignment. Vaccine-responding clonotypes were identified with edgeR using replicate PBMC samples, with FDR below 0.01 and a log2 fold change above 5 up to day 15 being required. Each bulk clonotype received a CD4 or CD8 identity based on whether the sequenced CD4 or CD8 repertoire contained that clonotype at higher abundance. TCRdb reprocessing: public reads trimmed at Q25 with fastp, clones called with MiXCR, in-frame beta chains kept. Rows with a matching CDR3 protein are joined into one entry that keeps the most common DNA and genes. The V and J calls were not made by the authors but by TCRdb's processing. The sample data list more than 300,000 distinct CDR3 sequences, and about 10% of these were observed just once. The ten top clones hold about 3% of the sample.

The treatment or condition label, as the study defines it: live attenuated yellow fever vaccine strain. PBMCs were isolated from peripheral blood using a standard Ficoll-Paque protocol. Dynabeads CD4 and CD8 positive selection kits were used to isolate CD4 and CD8 T-cell fractions. RNA was extracted with TriZol from bulk PBMCs, CD4 and CD8 fractions, and dextramer-positive and dextramer-negative fractions. This clonotype was seen many times. What antigen it recognizes has not been identified. Base-call qualities are not available, and no considerably larger clone is one nucleotide away. This sample comprised CD4+ T cells sorted from PBMCs, obtained 45 days after the yellow fever booster vaccination. This TCR derives from a man aged 18 to 30 who received the YFV17D yellow fever vaccine. The chain is made from TRBV7-2 and TRBJ2-3; the central 9 bases match TRBD1. At the DNA level, the sequence is TGTGCCAGCAGCCGTGGGACAGGGCCAGATACGCAGTATTTT. Translated, it gives CASSRGTGPDTQYF.